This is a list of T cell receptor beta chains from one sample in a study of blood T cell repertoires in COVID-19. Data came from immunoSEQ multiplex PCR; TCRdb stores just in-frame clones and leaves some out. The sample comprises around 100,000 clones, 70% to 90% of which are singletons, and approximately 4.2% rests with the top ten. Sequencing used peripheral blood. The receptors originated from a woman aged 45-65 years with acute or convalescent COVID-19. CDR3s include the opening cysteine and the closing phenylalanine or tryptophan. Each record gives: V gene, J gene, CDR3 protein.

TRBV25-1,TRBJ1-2,CASSYSEGAGGWYGYTF
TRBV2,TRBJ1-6,CASSDRTGRNSPLHF
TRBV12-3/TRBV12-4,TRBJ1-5,CASRGTGNQPQHF
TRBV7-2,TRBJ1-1,CASSFDRDTEAFF
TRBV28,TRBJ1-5,CASSLGAGHQSAQHF
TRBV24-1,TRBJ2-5,CATSDLPQGSRQETQYF
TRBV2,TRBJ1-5,CASSEAYRSNQPQHF
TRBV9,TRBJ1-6,CASSVAGQGNSPLHF
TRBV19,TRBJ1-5,CASSTYTGYSNQPQHF
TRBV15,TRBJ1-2,CATSRELGFGYTF
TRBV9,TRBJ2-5,CASSARQGMTAQETQYF
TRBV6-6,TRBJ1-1,CASSYTGGAFEAFF
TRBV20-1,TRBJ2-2,CSASSGGELFF
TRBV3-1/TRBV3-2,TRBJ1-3,CASSQSGAGNTIYF
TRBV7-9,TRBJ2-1,CASSIRANEQFF
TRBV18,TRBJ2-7,CASSPPVRLSYEQYF
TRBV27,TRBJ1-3,CASRLTISSGNTIYF
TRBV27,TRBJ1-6,CASSLSGQGGNSPLHF
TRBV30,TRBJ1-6,CAFQIGDNSPLHF
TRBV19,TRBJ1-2,CASTPPTGAPFANYGYTF
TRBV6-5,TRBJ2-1,CASSFRGDEQFF
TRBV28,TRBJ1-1,CASSRPTENAEAFF
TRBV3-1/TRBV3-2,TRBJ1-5,CASSQGSESNQPQHF
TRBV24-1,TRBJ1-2,CATSGGAGYGYTF
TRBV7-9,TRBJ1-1,CASTKVTGNTEAFF
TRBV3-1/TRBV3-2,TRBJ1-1,CASSQESGMNTEAFF
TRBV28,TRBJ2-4,CASSTSGIAKNIQYF
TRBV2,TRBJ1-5,CASRGSTGDRNQPQHF
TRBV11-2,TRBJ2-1,CASSLDLARRPREQFF
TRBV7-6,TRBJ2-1,CASSLSIRGGRFNEQFF
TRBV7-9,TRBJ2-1,CASSLAMTGAGGDEQFF
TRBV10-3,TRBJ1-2,CAISSQPGETLGYTF
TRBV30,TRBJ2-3,CAWSREGARSTDTQYF
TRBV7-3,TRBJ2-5,CASSRLAEETQYF
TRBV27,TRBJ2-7,CASGRDRGAYEQYF
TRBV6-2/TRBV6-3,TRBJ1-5,CASSYNPGNQPQHF
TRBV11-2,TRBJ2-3,CASSSGQGTNTQYF
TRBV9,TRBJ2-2,CASSESGQNTGELFF
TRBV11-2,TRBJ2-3,CASSFRVAGPTDTQYF
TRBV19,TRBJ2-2,CASTPRAGGVWSNTGELFF
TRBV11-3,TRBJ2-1,CASSLFRYNEQFF
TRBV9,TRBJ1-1,CASSVSGQGGTEAFF
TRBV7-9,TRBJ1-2,CASSPSIDRDGYTF
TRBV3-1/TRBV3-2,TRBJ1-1,CASSQGATSPPAEAFF